The subject of this entry is one TCR beta chain. It has no known antigen specificity. Base qualities are missing; no much larger clone stands one base away. The immunoSEQ Assay, a bias-controlled multiplex PCR, was used to amplify TCRbeta CDR3 regions from genomic DNA. The published analysis was carried out like this. The number of nucleated cells in each sample was estimated from the amplification of reference gene primers within the assay. To quantify the absolute abundance of each unique TCRbeta CDR3 rearrangement, sequence reads were collapsed and filtered. For each sample, productive Simpson clonality was calculated by taking the square root of Simpson's diversity index across productive rearrangements. This immuneACCESS table, as held by TCRdb, lists in-frame sequences with V and J called but not all clones. Of the missing ones, under half trace to an unresolved V gene in checked studies; the others have no known cause. That table is the source of V, J and clone size, and D and trimming were worked out from the DNA. The sample includes about 190,000 clones, with roughly 87% observed a single time. Around 6.1% of the sample belongs to the ten largest clones.

The collaborating institutions used their own protocols to collect whole blood in K2EDTA tubes. Collaborator samples were shipped for TCRbeta analysis as frozen whole blood, isolated PBMCs, or DNA extracted from either sample type. These data are taken from a study of blood T cell repertoires in COVID-19 (dated by TCRdb to between 2020 and 2021). With respect to the entire study: Samples covering the acute and convalescent phases of COVID-19 were provided by collaborators in the United States, Italy and Spain. The material from the prospective study consisted of cDNA or gDNA derived from T cells, B-cell-depleted T cells, or PBMCs. Deeply sampled blood TCRbeta repertoires from subjects exposed to, actively infected with, or recovered from COVID-19 were included in the dataset. The repertoires were made available in a free public database intended to serve as a resource for research on the immune response to SARS-CoV-2. The samples were drawn from two sources: the first 160 participants of the ongoing ImmuneRACE study, and over 950 subjects contributed by 6 global collaborators. Sample metadata almost always included a de-identified subject ID, COVID-19 status, age in years and sex. Where available, HLA class I and class II types were taken from metadata supplied by the sample provider and were not determined by assay-based typing. Results the study describes overall, beyond this receptor: The quantity of clinical and demographic metadata differed by source and by participant and was supplied without curation.

Its CDR3 holds 14 amino acids, cysteine through phenylalanine. This entry keeps only the CDR3 DNA: 42 bases, framed from base 1. CDR1 MGHRA and CDR2 YSYEKL are derived from the germline V gene. V and J lose 4 bases and 3 bases, and a span of 12 bases separates them. The receptor was isolated from a woman aged 40 to 50 with acute or convalescent COVID-19. Sequenced sample: peripheral blood. The chain joins TRBV4-1 to TRBJ1-1, with no confident D gene call. The sequence in DNA is TGCGCCAGCAGCCCCCTCGAGTTGGACACTGAAGCTTTCTTT. Translation gives CASSPLELDTEAFF.